This T cell receptor (beta chain) came from a study of CD8 T cells in Susac syndrome. Across the study: Patients with Susac syndrome who were sequenced included more than 5 with active disease and fewer than 10 in remission. There were Susac syndrome patients who were therapy-naive at blood draw, others on corticosteroids, and others on intravenous immunoglobulin alone.

Reverse transcription of about 0.5 to 1 ug RNA used random hexamers. TCR beta CDR3 was amplified by immunoSEQ multiplex PCR. This amplification extended across 54 Vbeta and 13 Jbeta segments. Via MiXCR, TCRdb re-called the immunoSEQ multiplex PCR reads, giving one row per CDR3 protein. Here the sample spans approximately 210,000 distinct CDR3 sequences, roughly 93% being singletons. Trimming took 8 bases from V and 1 from J, leaving 18 bases between them. Per germline, CDR1 SEHNR and CDR2 FQNEAQ (reference sequence). This CDR3 has 15 amino acids. Sequencing input: CD4+ T cells from PBMCs. The chain couples TRBV7-9 to TRBJ2-7; D remains ambiguous. This clonotype was sampled from a human donor with Susac syndrome. CDR3 protein: CASLVRVGESYEQYF. The CDR3 nucleotides are TGTGCCAGCTTGGTCCGCGTAGGAGAGTCCTACGAGCAGTACTTC. The full variable domain, with the rest looked up from reference TRBV7-9 and TRBJ2-7, is DTGVSQNPRHKITKRGQNVTFRCDPISEHNRLYWYRQTLGQGPEFLTYFQNEAQLEKSRLLSDRFSAERPKGSFSTLEIQRTEQGDSAMYLCASLVRVGESYEQYFGPGTRLTVT.